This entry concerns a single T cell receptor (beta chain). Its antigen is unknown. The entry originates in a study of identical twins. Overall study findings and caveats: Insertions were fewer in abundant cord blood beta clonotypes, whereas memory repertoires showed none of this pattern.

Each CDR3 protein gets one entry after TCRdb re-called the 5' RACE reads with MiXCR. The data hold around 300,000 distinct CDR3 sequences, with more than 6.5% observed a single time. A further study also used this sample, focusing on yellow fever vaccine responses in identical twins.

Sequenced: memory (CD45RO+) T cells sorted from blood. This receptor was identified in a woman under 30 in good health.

The CDR3 is CASSQGGKTEAFF. The CDR3, as DNA: TGCGCCAGCAGCCAAGGGGGGAAAACTGAAGCTTTCTTT. The chain employs TRBV5-1 and TRBJ1-1, with a tentative D call TRBD1 (6 bases). This CDR3 region has 13 residues. Between the trimmed V and J ends, which lost 4 bases and 5 bases, there was a span of 12 bases. Germline CDR1 reads SGHRS; CDR2 reads YFSETQ.